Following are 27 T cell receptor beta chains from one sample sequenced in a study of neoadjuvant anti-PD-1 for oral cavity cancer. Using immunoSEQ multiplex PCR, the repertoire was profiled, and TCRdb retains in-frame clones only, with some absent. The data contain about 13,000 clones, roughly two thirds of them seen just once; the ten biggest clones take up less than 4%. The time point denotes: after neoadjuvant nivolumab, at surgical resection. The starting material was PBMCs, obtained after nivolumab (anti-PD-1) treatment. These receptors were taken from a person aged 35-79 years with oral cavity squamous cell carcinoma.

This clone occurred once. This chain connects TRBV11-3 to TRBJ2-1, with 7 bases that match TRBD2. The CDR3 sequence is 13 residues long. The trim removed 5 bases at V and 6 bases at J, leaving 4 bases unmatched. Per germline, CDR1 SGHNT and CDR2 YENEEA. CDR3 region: CASSPGLSNEQFF. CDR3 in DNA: TGTGCCAGCAGCCCGGGACTATCCAATGAGCAGTTCTTC.

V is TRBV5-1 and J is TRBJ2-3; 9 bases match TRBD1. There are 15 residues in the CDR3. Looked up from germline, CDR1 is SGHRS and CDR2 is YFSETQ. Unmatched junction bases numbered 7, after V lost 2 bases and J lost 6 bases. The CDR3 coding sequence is TGCGCCAGCAGCTTATATGGGACAGGGACCGATACGCAGTATTTT. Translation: CASSLYGTGTDTQYF.

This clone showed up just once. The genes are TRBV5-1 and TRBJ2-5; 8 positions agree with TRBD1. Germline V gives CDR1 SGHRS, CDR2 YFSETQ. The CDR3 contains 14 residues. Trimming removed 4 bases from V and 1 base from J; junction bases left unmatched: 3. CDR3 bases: TGCGCCAGCAGCCCGGGACAGGCCCAAGAGACCCAGTACTTC. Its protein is CASSPGQAQETQYF.

The CDR3 nucleotides read TGTGCCAGTTTGGCGGGACTTAAGTCTAGCACAGATACGCAGTATTTT. Its protein is CASLAGLKSSTDTQYF. The chain couples TRBV28 to TRBJ2-3, with a weak D call TRBD2 (6 bases). V was trimmed by 9 bases and J by 0 bases, leaving 19 bases between them. Germline CDR1 reads MDHEN; CDR2 reads SYDVKM. The CDR3 is made up of 16 amino acids.

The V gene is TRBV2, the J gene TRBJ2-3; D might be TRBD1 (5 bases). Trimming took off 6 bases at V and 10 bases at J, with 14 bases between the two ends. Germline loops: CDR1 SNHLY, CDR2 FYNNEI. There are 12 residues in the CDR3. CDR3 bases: TGTGCCAGCAGCGATACAGGAGAGCCGCAGTATTTT. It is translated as CASSDTGEPQYF.

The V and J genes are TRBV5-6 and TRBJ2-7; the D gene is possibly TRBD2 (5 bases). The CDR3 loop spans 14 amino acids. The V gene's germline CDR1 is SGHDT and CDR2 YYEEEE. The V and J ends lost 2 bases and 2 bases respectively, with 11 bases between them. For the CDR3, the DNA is TGTGCCAGCAGCTTCAGAGGGTATACCTACGAGCAGTACTTC. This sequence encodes CASSFRGYTYEQYF.

CDR3 DNA: TGTGCCAGTAGCAATGTCAGAGGCCAAGAGACCCAGTACTTC. It codes for CASSNVRGQETQYF. J is TRBJ2-5 and V is TRBV19; the D is unclear. V was cut by 6 bases and J by 1 base, with 12 bases left in between. CDR1 is LNHDA and CDR2 is SQIVND in the germline V gene (reference sequence). The CDR3 has 14 residues. The full variable domain, with the rest looked up from reference TRBV19 and TRBJ2-5, is DGGITQSPKYLFRKEGQNVTLSCEQNLNHDAMYWYRQDPGQGLRLIYYSQIVNDFQKGDIAEGYSVSREKKESFPLTVTSAQKNPTAFYLCASSNVRGQETQYFGPGTRLLVL.

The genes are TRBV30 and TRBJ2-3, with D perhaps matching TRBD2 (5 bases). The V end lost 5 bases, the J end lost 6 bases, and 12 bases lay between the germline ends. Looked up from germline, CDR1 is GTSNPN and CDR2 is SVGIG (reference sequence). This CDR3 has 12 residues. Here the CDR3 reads CAWSGNGDTQYF. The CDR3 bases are TGTGCCTGGTCGGGGAACGGTGATACGCAGTATTTT.

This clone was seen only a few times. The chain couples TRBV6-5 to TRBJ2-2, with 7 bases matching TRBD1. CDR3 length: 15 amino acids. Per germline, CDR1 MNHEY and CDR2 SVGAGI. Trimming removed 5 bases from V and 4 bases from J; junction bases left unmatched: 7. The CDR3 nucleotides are TGTGCCAGCAGTGGAGGACAGGTTCCCACCGGGGAGCTGTTTTTT. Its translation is CASSGGQVPTGELFF.

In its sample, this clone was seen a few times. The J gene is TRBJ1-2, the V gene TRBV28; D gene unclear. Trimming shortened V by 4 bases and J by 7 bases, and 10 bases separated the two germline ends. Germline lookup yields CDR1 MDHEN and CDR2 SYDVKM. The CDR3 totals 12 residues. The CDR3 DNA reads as TGTGCCAGCAGTTCGGGAAGCTCTGGCTACACCTTC. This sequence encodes CASSSGSSGYTF.

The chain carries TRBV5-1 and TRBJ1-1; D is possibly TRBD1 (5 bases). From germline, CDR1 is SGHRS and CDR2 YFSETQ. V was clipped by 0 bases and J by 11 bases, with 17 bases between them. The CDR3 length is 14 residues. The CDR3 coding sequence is TGCGCCAGCAGCTTGGGTGGAGGGGCGATGTGGGCTTTCTTT. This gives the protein CASSLGGGAMWAFF.

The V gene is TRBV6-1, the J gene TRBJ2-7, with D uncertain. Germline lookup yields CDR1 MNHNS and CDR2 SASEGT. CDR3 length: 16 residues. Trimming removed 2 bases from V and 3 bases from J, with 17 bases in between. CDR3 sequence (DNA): TGTGCCAGCAGTGAAAGCTCCCGGACCAGACACTACGAGCAGTACTTC. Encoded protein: CASSESSRTRHYEQYF.

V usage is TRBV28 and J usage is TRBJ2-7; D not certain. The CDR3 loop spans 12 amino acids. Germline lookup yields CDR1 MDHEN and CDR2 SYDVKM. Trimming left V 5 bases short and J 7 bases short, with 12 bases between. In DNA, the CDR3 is TGTGCCAGCAGTATCCTCCTGGGGGAGCAGTACTTC. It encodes CASSILLGEQYF. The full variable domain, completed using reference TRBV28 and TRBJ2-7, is DVKVTQSSRYLVKRTGEKVFLECVQDMDHENMFWYRQDPGLGLRLIYFSYDVKMKEKGDIPEGYSVSREKKERFSLILESASTNQTSMYLCASSILLGEQYFGPGTRLTVT.

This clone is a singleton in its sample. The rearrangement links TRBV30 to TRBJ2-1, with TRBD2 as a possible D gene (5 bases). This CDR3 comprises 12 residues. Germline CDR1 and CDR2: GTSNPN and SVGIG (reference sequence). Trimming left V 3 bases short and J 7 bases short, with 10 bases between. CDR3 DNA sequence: TGTGCCTGGAGAGCACTAGGGAATGAGCAGTTCTTC. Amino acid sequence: CAWRALGNEQFF.

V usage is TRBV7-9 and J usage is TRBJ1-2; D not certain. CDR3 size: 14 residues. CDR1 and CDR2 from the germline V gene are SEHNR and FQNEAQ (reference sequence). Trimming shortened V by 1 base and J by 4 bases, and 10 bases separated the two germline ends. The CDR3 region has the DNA TGTGCCAGCAGCTTAGATGGAGGTACCTATGGCTACACCTTC. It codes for CASSLDGGTYGYTF.

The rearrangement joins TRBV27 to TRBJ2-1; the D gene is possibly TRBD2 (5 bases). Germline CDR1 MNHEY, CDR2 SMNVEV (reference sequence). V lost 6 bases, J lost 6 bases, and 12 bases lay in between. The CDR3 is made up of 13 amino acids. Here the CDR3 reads CASSPVEGNEQFF. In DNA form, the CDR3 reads TGTGCCAGCAGCCCAGTAGAGGGCAATGAGCAGTTCTTC.

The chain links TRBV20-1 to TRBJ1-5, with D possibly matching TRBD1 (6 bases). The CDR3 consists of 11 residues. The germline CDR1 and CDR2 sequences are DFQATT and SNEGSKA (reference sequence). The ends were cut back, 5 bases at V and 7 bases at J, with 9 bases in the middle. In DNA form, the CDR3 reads TGCAGTGCTTTGGGGGGCCAGCCCCAGCATTTT. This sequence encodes CSALGGQPQHF.

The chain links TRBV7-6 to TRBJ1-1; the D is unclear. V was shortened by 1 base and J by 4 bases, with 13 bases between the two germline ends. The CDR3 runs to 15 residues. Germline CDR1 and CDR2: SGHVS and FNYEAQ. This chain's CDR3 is CASSLGGFGLTEAFF. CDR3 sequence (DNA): TGTGCCAGCAGCTTAGGAGGATTCGGACTCACTGAAGCTTTCTTT.

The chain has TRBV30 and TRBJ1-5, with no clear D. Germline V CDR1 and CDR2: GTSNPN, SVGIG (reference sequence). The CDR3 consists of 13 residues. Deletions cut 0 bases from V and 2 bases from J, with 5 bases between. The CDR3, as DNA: TGTGCCTGGAGTGTACGGGGCAATCAGCCCCAGCATTTT. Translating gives CAWSVRGNQPQHF.

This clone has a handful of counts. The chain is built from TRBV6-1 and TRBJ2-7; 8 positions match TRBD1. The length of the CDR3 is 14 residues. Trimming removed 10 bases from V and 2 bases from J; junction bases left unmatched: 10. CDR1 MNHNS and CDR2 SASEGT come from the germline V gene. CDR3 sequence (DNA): TGTGCCATTAGTCGTGGGACAGGACCCTACGAGCAGTACTTC. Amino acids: CAISRGTGPYEQYF.

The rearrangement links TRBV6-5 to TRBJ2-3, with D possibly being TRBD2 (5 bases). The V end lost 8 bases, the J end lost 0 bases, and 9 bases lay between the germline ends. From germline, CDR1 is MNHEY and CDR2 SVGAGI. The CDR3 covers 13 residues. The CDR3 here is CASGGLSTDTQYF. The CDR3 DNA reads TGTGCCAGCGGCGGACTTAGCACAGATACGCAGTATTTT.

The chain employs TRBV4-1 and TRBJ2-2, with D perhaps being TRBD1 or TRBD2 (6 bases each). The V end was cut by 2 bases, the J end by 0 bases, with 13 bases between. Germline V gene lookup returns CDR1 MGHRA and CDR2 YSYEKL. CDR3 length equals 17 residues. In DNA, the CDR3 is TGCGCCAGCAGCCAAAGTCCAAGGGGGGCGAACACCGGGGAGCTGTTTTTT. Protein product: CASSQSPRGANTGELFF.

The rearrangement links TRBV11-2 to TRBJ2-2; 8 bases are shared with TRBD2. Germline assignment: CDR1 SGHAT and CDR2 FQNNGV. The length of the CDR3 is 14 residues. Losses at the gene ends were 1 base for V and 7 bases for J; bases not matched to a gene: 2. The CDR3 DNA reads TGTGCCAGCAGCTTAGTAGCGGGGAACGGGGAGCTGTTTTTT. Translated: CASSLVAGNGELFF.

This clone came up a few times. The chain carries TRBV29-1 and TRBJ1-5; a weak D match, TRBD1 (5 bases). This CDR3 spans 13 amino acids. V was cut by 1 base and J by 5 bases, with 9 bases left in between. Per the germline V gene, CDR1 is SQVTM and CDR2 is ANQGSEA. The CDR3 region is CSVEGGEDQPQHF. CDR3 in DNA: TGCAGCGTTGAAGGAGGGGAAGATCAGCCCCAGCATTTT.

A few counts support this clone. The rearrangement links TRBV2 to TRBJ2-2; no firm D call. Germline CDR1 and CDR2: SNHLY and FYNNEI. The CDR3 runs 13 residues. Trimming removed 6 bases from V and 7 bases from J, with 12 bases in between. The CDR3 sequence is CASSVLVDGELFF. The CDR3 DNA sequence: TGTGCCAGCAGCGTCCTTGTAGACGGGGAGCTGTTTTTT.

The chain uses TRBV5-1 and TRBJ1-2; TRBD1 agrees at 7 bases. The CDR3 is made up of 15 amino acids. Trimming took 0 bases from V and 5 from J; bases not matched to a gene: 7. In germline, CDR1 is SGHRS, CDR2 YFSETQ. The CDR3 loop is CASSLGQGPQYGYTF. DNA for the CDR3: TGCGCCAGCAGCTTGGGACAGGGACCGCAATATGGCTACACCTTC.

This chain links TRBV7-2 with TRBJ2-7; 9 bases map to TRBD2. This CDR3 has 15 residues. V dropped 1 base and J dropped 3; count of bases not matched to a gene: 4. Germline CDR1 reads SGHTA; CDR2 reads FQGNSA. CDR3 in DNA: TGTGCCAGCAGCTTAGGTGTAGCGGGGGTCTACGAGCAGTACTTC. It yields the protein CASSLGVAGVYEQYF.